Listed below are T cell receptor beta chains from one sample, sequenced in a study of beta chain features in type 1 diabetes. Clones were sequenced by immunoSEQ multiplex PCR, and TCRdb holds only the in-frame ones, with some missing. The sample lists around 260,000 clones; roughly 22% were seen once. Sequenced: naive CD4+ T cells from blood. The receptors were gathered from a woman in her thirties or forties with type 1 diabetes. The CDR3 runs from the conserved cysteine through the conserved F or W. The D gene is left open where the match is weak. Only part of the rows carry a size: once, few, many, or a class if the clone is expanded.

clone_size: few; d_call: TRBD1; v_call: TRBV28; j_call: TRBJ2-6; cdr3_aa: CASSFLQGASGANVLTF; cdr3_nt: TGTGCCAGCAGTTTTCTTCAGGGGGCCTCTGGGGCCAACGTCCTGACTTTC
clone_size: few; d_call: TRBD1; v_call: TRBV28; j_call: TRBJ1-1; cdr3_aa: CASRQTLYRGRNTEAFF; cdr3_nt: TGTGCCAGCAGGCAAACCCTGTACAGGGGGCGGAACACTGAAGCTTTCTTT
clone_size: -; d_call: -; v_call: TRBV19; j_call: TRBJ2-3; cdr3_aa: CASSPLTPLSTQYF; cdr3_nt: TGTGCCAGTAGTCCGCTTACCCCTCTGAGTACGCAGTATTTT
clone_size: few; d_call: TRBD1; v_call: TRBV7-9; j_call: TRBJ1-6; cdr3_aa: CAWTNRGTDSPLHF; cdr3_nt: TGTGCGTGGACGAACAGGGGGACGGATTCACCCCTCCACTTT
clone_size: few; d_call: TRBD1; v_call: TRBV10-3; j_call: TRBJ2-5; cdr3_aa: CAISPGQGASETQYF; cdr3_nt: TGTGCCATCAGCCCGGGACAGGGGGCTTCAGAGACCCAGTACTTC
clone_size: -; d_call: TRBD2; v_call: TRBV7-9; j_call: TRBJ2-7; cdr3_aa: CASSLTSGPSRAYEQYF; cdr3_nt: TGTGCCAGCAGCTTGACTAGCGGACCCTCTAGGGCCTACGAGCAGTACTTC
clone_size: few; d_call: TRBD1; v_call: TRBV28; j_call: TRBJ1-4; cdr3_aa: CASSSTGTNEKLFF; cdr3_nt: TGTGCCAGCAGTTCGACAGGGACTAATGAAAAACTGTTTTTT
clone_size: -; d_call: TRBD1; v_call: TRBV28; j_call: TRBJ1-5; cdr3_aa: CASSLLGQSNQPQHF; cdr3_nt: TGTGCCAGCAGTTTATTGGGACAGAGCAATCAGCCCCAGCATTTT
clone_size: -; d_call: -; v_call: TRBV13; j_call: TRBJ2-3; cdr3_aa: CASSLGGGWTDTQYF; cdr3_nt: TGTGCCAGCAGCTTAGGAGGCGGGTGGACAGATACGCAGTATTTT
clone_size: -; d_call: TRBD1; v_call: TRBV2; j_call: TRBJ1-2; cdr3_aa: CASRGTERGTF; cdr3_nt: TGTGCCAGTCGGGGGACAGAGAGGGGCACCTTC
clone_size: few; d_call: TRBD2; v_call: TRBV10-3; j_call: TRBJ2-1; cdr3_aa: CAITPGLAGEEQFF; cdr3_nt: TGTGCCATCACCCCCGGGCTAGCGGGTGAGGAGCAGTTCTTC
clone_size: few; d_call: TRBD1; v_call: TRBV9; j_call: TRBJ1-4; cdr3_aa: CASSAWTGGEEKLFF; cdr3_nt: TGTGCCAGCAGCGCGTGGACAGGGGGTGAGGAAAAACTGTTTTTT
clone_size: few; d_call: -; v_call: TRBV4-2; j_call: TRBJ2-1; cdr3_aa: CASSQDSLLKTYNEQFF; cdr3_nt: TGTGCCAGCAGCCAAGATTCCCTACTGAAGACCTACAATGAGCAGTTCTTC
clone_size: few; d_call: TRBD2; v_call: TRBV9; j_call: TRBJ2-7; cdr3_aa: CASSPIGEGPYEQYF; cdr3_nt: TGTGCCAGCAGCCCTATTGGGGAGGGCCCCTACGAGCAGTACTTC
clone_size: -; d_call: -; v_call: TRBV9; j_call: TRBJ2-2; cdr3_aa: CASSVNPLNTGELFF; cdr3_nt: TGTGCCAGCAGCGTAAATCCCCTGAACACCGGGGAGCTGTTTTTT
clone_size: -; d_call: TRBD1; v_call: TRBV6-6; j_call: TRBJ2-3; cdr3_aa: CASSPPGTGGTDTQYF; cdr3_nt: TGTGCCAGCAGTCCTCCCGGGACAGGGGGCACAGATACGCAGTATTTT
clone_size: few; d_call: TRBD1; v_call: TRBV6-6; j_call: TRBJ1-2; cdr3_aa: CASSPVGQGTYGYTF; cdr3_nt: TGTGCCAGCAGTCCCGTGGGACAGGGGACGTACGGCTACACCTTC
clone_size: -; d_call: -; v_call: TRBV4-2; j_call: TRBJ2-1; cdr3_aa: CASSQDWGGGAYNEQFF; cdr3_nt: TGTGCCAGCAGCCAAGATTGGGGGGGCGGGGCCTACAATGAGCAGTTCTTC
clone_size: few; d_call: -; v_call: TRBV5-4; j_call: TRBJ2-2; cdr3_aa: CASSLVQGSTGELFF; cdr3_nt: TGTGCCAGCAGCTTGGTTCAGGGAAGCACCGGGGAGCTGTTTTTT
clone_size: few; d_call: -; v_call: TRBV7-3; j_call: TRBJ2-1; cdr3_aa: CASSLGGGRYNEQFF; cdr3_nt: TGTGCCAGCAGCTTAGGGGGAGGTCGGTACAATGAGCAGTTCTTC
clone_size: once; d_call: -; v_call: TRBV5-4; j_call: TRBJ2-1; cdr3_aa: CASSLGENEQFF; cdr3_nt: TGTGCCAGCAGCTTGGGCGAGAATGAGCAGTTCTTC
clone_size: -; d_call: TRBD1; v_call: TRBV18; j_call: TRBJ1-2; cdr3_aa: CASSPGQGTGYTF; cdr3_nt: TGTGCCAGCTCACCGGGACAGGGCACAGGCTACACCTTC
clone_size: -; d_call: -; v_call: TRBV28; j_call: TRBJ1-4; cdr3_aa: CASSLQATTNEKLFF; cdr3_nt: TGTGCCAGCAGTTTGCAGGCGACAACTAATGAAAAACTGTTTTTT
clone_size: -; d_call: -; v_call: TRBV9; j_call: TRBJ1-2; cdr3_aa: CASSDGGGGYGYTF; cdr3_nt: TGTGCCAGCAGCGATGGGGGCGGGGGCTATGGCTACACCTTC